The 8 T cell receptor beta chains below were found in one sample sequenced in a study of PD-L1 blockade in urothelial cancer. Assay used: immunoSEQ multiplex PCR; TCRdb lists only in-frame clones, some missing. Of around 26,000 clones in the sample, roughly 84% were seen once. Time point reported: peripheral blood 6 weeks after treatment start. The material was PBMCs, obtained around atezolizumab (anti-PD-L1) treatment. These receptors were collected from a man between 65 and 80 years old with urothelial cancer.

This rearrangement joins TRBV5-4 to TRBJ1-1; 7 nucleotides agree with TRBD1. The CDR3 sequence is 14 residues long. Trimming took 4 bases from V and 5 from J; bases not matched to a gene: 8. The germline gives CDR1 SGHNT, CDR2 YYREEE (reference sequence). The DNA of the CDR3 is TGTGCCAGCAGCCCTTACAGGGGTGAGACTGAAGCTTTCTTT. Its translation: CASSPYRGETEAFF.

This clone was recorded a few times. The chain combines TRBV4-1 with TRBJ2-1; 8 nucleotides agree with TRBD1. This CDR3 region has 15 residues. CDR1 and CDR2 from the germline V gene are MGHRA and YSYEKL. The junction had 5 bases not matched to a gene; V was cut back by 0 bases and J by 7 bases. The CDR3 spells CASSQEWTGINEQFF. CDR3 bases: TGCGCCAGCAGCCAAGAATGGACAGGGATAAATGAGCAGTTCTTC.

The J gene is TRBJ1-1, the V gene TRBV28, with a possible D match to TRBD1 (6 bases). This CDR3 comprises 13 residues. Trimming took off 2 bases at V and 10 bases at J, with 14 bases between the two ends. In germline, CDR1 is MDHEN, CDR2 SYDVKM. CDR3 in DNA: TGTGCCAGCAGTTTAGGGACACCTCCGGGAGCTTTCTTT. This codes for CASSLGTPPGAFF.

The chain carries TRBV15 and TRBJ1-5; D possibly corresponds to TRBD1 (5 bases). Looked up from germline, CDR1 is LNHNV and CDR2 is YYDKDF (reference sequence). V was trimmed by 1 base and J by 0 bases, leaving 10 bases between them. The CDR3 sequence is 16 residues long. The CDR3 nucleotides are TGTGCCACCAGCAGAGCCCCACAGGATAGCAATCAGCCCCAGCATTTT. Amino acid sequence: CATSRAPQDSNQPQHF.

This clone has just one count. V is TRBV7-2 and J is TRBJ2-1; D is possibly TRBD1 (6 bases). V was shortened by 5 bases and J by 8 bases, with 10 bases between the two germline ends. This CDR3 contains 12 residues. In germline, CDR1 is SGHTA, CDR2 FQGNSA. CDR3: CASSLTGHEQFF. For the CDR3, the DNA is TGTGCCAGCAGCCTTACAGGGCATGAGCAGTTCTTC. Full variable domain (missing parts from reference TRBV7-2 and TRBJ2-1): GAGVSQSPSNKVTEKGKDVELRCDPISGHTALYWYRQSLGQGLEFLIYFQGNSAPDKSGLPSDRFSAERTGGSVSTLTIQRTQQEDSAVYLCASSLTGHEQFFGPGTRLTVL.

The chain recombines TRBV27 with TRBJ2-3, with unresolved D. CDR3 length: 13 residues. The germline V gene encodes CDR1 MNHEY and CDR2 SMNVEV (reference sequence). The V and J ends lost 2 bases and 3 bases respectively, with 6 bases between them. CDR3 DNA sequence: TGTGCCAGCAGTTTACGTCAGACAGATACGCAGTATTTT. Encoded protein: CASSLRQTDTQYF.

The gene calls are TRBV5-1 and TRBJ2-5, with 13 bases fitting TRBD2. The CDR3 is made up of 16 amino acids. The germline V gene encodes CDR1 SGHRS and CDR2 YFSETQ. With 4 bases clipped from V and 0 bases from J, the junction kept 3 bases outside the gene matches. This chain's CDR3 is CASSEGLAGNQETQYF. CDR3 sequence (DNA): TGCGCCAGCAGCGAGGGACTAGCGGGAAACCAAGAGACCCAGTACTTC.

As for this clone: Germline is not matched at one junction end, which may reflect a read error. The chain has TRBV18 and TRBJ2-5; 7 bases are a match to TRBD1. The CDR3 is 14 residues long. Germline CDR1 and CDR2: KGHSH and LQKENI. The CDR3 spells CASSPQGFEETQYF. CDR3 bases: TGTGCCAGCTCCCCACAGGGGTTCGAGGAGACCCAGTACTTC.